This TCR beta chain was sequenced during a study of cytomegalovirus exposure and HLA in healthy donors. It was with 60 Vbeta and 13 Jbeta primers that the PCR ran. Using immunoSEQ multiplex PCR, the repertoire was profiled, and TCRdb retains in-frame clones only, with some absent. The sample carries around 120,000 clones, approximately 80% recorded once. This CDR3 has 15 residues. J lost 4 bases, V lost 4 bases, and 8 bases had no gene match. Germline V gene sequence: CDR1 MNHEY, CDR2 SVGAGI. Sequenced: PBMCs. The rearrangement joins TRBV6-5 to TRBJ2-7, with 9 positions matching TRBD1. The receptor's source is a middle-aged man in good health and CMV-seronegative. The CDR3 nucleotides are TGTGCCAGCAGTTCCCGGACAGGGGCCGAATACGAGCAGTACTTC. This gives the protein CASSSRTGAEYEQYF.